This T cell receptor beta chain was sequenced in a study of T cells in Graves' hyperthyroidism and ophthalmopathy. General study results and limits: A model built on 13 V-J features separated ophthalmopathy from stable hyperthyroidism. Most expanded thyroid clonotypes above 0.001 also appeared in blood.

CDR1 is SGHRS, CDR2 YFSETQ, per germline. The CDR3 totals 12 residues. This clonotype was detected ten times or more. Its target is unknown. Germline and junction disagree at one end, which may indicate a read error. RNA transcripts served as the template for amplifying TCR beta CDR3 regions. Initially, a first-round RT-PCR of the TCR CDR3 employed the HTBI primer set. TCRdb independently ran MiXCR on the multiplex PCR reads; one entry per CDR3 protein. The data contain under 450,000 distinct CDR3 sequences, about a sixth of them seen just once; the ten biggest clones take up around a third. Sequencing input: blood. This TCR derives from a woman aged 25 to 45 with Graves' hyperthyroidism that later progressed to Graves' ophthalmopathy. J is TRBJ2-3 and V is TRBV5-1; TRBD2 aligns across 8 bases. The chain's CDR3 is CASRTSRDTQYF. DNA for the CDR3: TGCGCCAGCCGGACTAGCAGAGATACGCAGTATTTT.